This note documents a single TCR beta chain sequence. Trimming took 0 bases from V and 5 from J, leaving 10 bases between them. Germline V CDR1 and CDR2: SQVTM, ANQGSEA. The CDR3 is made up of 13 amino acids. This record comes from a study of T cells in Graves' hyperthyroidism and ophthalmopathy. The CDR3 regions of TCR beta were amplified from RNA transcripts. Initially, a first-round RT-PCR of the TCR CDR3 employed the HTBI primer set. MiXCR, applied by TCRdb to the multiplex PCR reads, yields one record per CDR3 protein. The table has around 600,000 distinct CDR3 sequences, over 40% seen once. The sequence was obtained from an adult man with Graves' disease, either hyperthyroidism or ophthalmopathy (not recorded which). Sequences were obtained from peripheral blood or thyroid tissue (not recorded which). The chain has TRBV29-1 and TRBJ2-5; D is perhaps TRBD2 (5 bases). The CDR3 bases are TGCAGCGTTGAAGACGGGGTGGAGGAGACCCAGTACTTC. It codes for CSVEDGVEETQYF.